These 31 T cell receptor beta chains share one sample of origin, sequenced in a study of cytomegalovirus exposure and HLA in healthy donors. Generated by immunoSEQ multiplex PCR, the TCRdb table keeps only in-frame clones and is missing some. This sample has 95,000 to 150,000 clones; around 86% occur once, and the top ten carry about 2%. What was sequenced was PBMCs. These receptors came from a woman younger than 30 in good health and CMV-seronegative.

V and J are TRBV5-1 and TRBJ1-2; the match to TRBD1 covers 7 bases. CDR1 and CDR2 (germline): SGHRS, YFSETQ. CDR3 size: 13 residues. V shed 4 bases and J 8 bases; nucleotides not matched to a gene: 8. This chain's CDR3 is CASSTGDRQGYTF. Written as DNA, the CDR3 is TGCGCCAGCAGCACCGGGGACAGACAGGGCTACACCTTC.

The rearrangement uses TRBV10-2 and TRBJ2-7; weak D call: TRBD2 (6 bases). CDR1 is WSHSY, CDR2 SAAADI, per germline. CDR3 length: 14 amino acids. Between the trimmed V and J ends, which lost 4 bases and 9 bases, there was a span of 19 bases. CDR3 amino acids: CASSVTSTTTRQYF. The CDR3, as DNA: TGCGCCAGCAGTGTAACTAGCACTACTACGAGGCAGTACTTC.

V and J are TRBV28 and TRBJ2-3; tentatively, D is TRBD1 (5 bases). V was clipped by 5 bases and J by 0 bases, with 24 bases between them. This CDR3 is built from 19 residues. CDR1 MDHEN and CDR2 SYDVKM come from the germline V gene. The CDR3 coding sequence is TGTGCCAGCAGTACTACCTCATTGAGCAGGGCGTCGAGCACAGATACGCAGTATTTT. Translated, it gives CASSTTSLSRASSTDTQYF.

The rearrangement links TRBV2 to TRBJ2-1; the match to TRBD1 covers 11 bases. The CDR3 is 15 amino acids. Germline CDR1 reads SNHLY; CDR2 reads FYNNEI. V shed 6 bases and J 6 bases; nucleotides not matched to a gene: 7. The CDR3 region has the DNA TGTGCCAGCAGCCCGGGACAGGGGGTATCCAATGAGCAGTTCTTC. This translates into CASSPGQGVSNEQFF.

This clone has a single count. This sequence joins TRBV7-9 and TRBJ2-7; 9 bases match TRBD1. From germline, CDR1 is SEHNR and CDR2 FQNEAQ (reference sequence). The CDR3 length is 14 residues. V lost 2 bases, J lost 5 bases, and 4 bases stayed unmatched. The CDR3 sequence: CASSLTGQGNEQYF. For the CDR3, the DNA is TGTGCCAGCAGCTTAACGGGACAGGGTAACGAGCAGTACTTC. Combining the CDR3 with reference TRBV7-9 and TRBJ2-7 gives the whole variable domain DTGVSQNPRHKITKRGQNVTFRCDPISEHNRLYWYRQTLGQGPEFLTYFQNEAQLEKSRLLSDRFSAERPKGSFSTLEIQRTEQGDSAMYLCASSLTGQGNEQYFGPGTRLTVT.

The rearrangement joins TRBV30 to TRBJ2-7, with a weak D call TRBD2 (5 bases). The CDR3 is made up of 15 amino acids. In germline, CDR1 is GTSNPN, CDR2 SVGIG (reference sequence). Trimming removed 3 bases from V and 2 bases from J, with 17 bases in between. The CDR3 loop reads CAWRRRAGLPYEQYF. In DNA, the CDR3 is TGTGCCTGGAGGCGTAGGGCGGGCCTACCCTACGAGCAGTACTTC.

The chain is built from TRBV18 and TRBJ1-4; D possibly corresponds to TRBD1 (5 bases). CDR1 is KGHSH, CDR2 LQKENI, per germline. The CDR3 is 16 residues long. V was pared by 3 bases and J by 7 bases, with 18 bases between. CDR3 DNA: TGTGCCAGCTCACCGTCGAGTGCAGGGTTGGGTGAAAAACTGTTTTTT. Translated: CASSPSSAGLGEKLFF.

V is TRBV7-9 and J is TRBJ2-2; D unclear. V lost 5 bases and J 4 bases, leaving 11 bases between the germline ends. There are 14 residues in the CDR3. The germline V gene encodes CDR1 SEHNR and CDR2 FQNEAQ (reference sequence). CDR3 sequence reads: CASSPRSGTGELFF. In DNA form, the CDR3 reads TGTGCCAGCAGCCCCCGATCGGGCACCGGGGAGCTGTTTTTT.

V gene TRBV15 combines with J gene TRBJ1-5, with TRBD1 identical over 10 bases. This CDR3 contains 13 residues. Germline CDR1 LNHNV, CDR2 YYDKDF (reference sequence). Losses at the gene ends were 9 bases for V and 6 bases for J; bases not matched to a gene: 5. CDR3 protein: CATRQGAGQPQHF. In DNA form, the CDR3 reads TGTGCCACTCGACAGGGGGCAGGTCAGCCCCAGCATTTT.

V gene TRBV29-1 combines with J gene TRBJ2-7; a weak D match, TRBD1 (6 bases). V was clipped by 6 bases and J by 0 bases, with 12 bases between them. The CDR3 is made up of 13 amino acids. In germline, CDR1 is SQVTM, CDR2 ANQGSEA. The CDR3 protein is CSVRRDISYEQYF. The CDR3 DNA reads as TGCAGCGTGCGCCGGGACATCTCCTACGAGCAGTACTTC.

V usage is TRBV20-1 and J usage is TRBJ2-1; the D gene is possibly TRBD2 (5 bases). Trimming took off 4 bases at V and 8 bases at J, with 6 bases between the two ends. There are 10 residues in the CDR3. Per germline, CDR1 DFQATT and CDR2 SNEGSKA (reference sequence). DNA of the CDR3: TGCAGTGCTAAAGCGGATGAGCAGTTCTTC. This encodes CSAKADEQFF.

The genes are TRBV7-9 and TRBJ1-1; tentative D call: TRBD1 (5 bases). V lost 4 bases to trimming and J lost 4 bases, with 13 bases between them. Germline V gene lookup returns CDR1 SEHNR and CDR2 FQNEAQ (reference sequence). The CDR3 length is 14 residues. The DNA of the CDR3 is TGTGCCAGCAGCTGGACCGGGAGGGGCACTGAAGCTTTCTTT. It yields the protein CASSWTGRGTEAFF.

The CDR3 spells CASSLQRGDEYEQYF. The CDR3 DNA follows: TGCGCCAGCAGCTTGCAAAGGGGCGACGAATACGAGCAGTACTTC. J is TRBJ2-7 and V is TRBV5-1; D might be TRBD1 (5 bases). This CDR3 region has 15 residues. Germline V CDR1 and CDR2: SGHRS, YFSETQ. The ends were cut back, 1 base at V and 4 bases at J, with 15 bases in the middle.

This rearrangement joins TRBV19 to TRBJ2-2; D gene ambiguous. V was cut by 1 base and J by 7 bases, with 7 bases left in between. Per germline, CDR1 LNHDA and CDR2 SQIVND (reference sequence). The CDR3 spans 13 residues. CDR3 in amino acids: CASSIVLSGELFF. CDR3 coding DNA: TGTGCCAGTAGTATAGTACTTAGCGGGGAGCTGTTTTTT.

The chain couples TRBV18 to TRBJ2-1, with TRBD2 identical over 8 bases. The CDR3 is 17 amino acids. The germline V gene encodes CDR1 KGHSH and CDR2 LQKENI. Unmatched junction bases numbered 10, after V lost 2 bases and J lost 4 bases. CDR3 sequence reads: CASSPNQRERGYNEQFF. CDR3 coding DNA: TGTGCCAGCTCACCAAATCAGCGGGAGAGGGGGTACAATGAGCAGTTCTTC.

This chain joins TRBV11-3 and TRBJ1-2; D is ambiguous. Trimming stripped 0 bases from V and 8 bases from J, with 10 bases between. CDR1 is SGHNT, CDR2 YENEEA, per germline. This CDR3 spans 13 amino acids. Written as DNA, the CDR3 is TGTGCCAGCAGCTTAGATTGGGCCTTGGGCTACACCTTC. Translation: CASSLDWALGYTF.

The rearrangement links TRBV25-1 to TRBJ1-1; D is uncertain. Germline loops: CDR1 MGHDK, CDR2 SYGVNS. The CDR3 is 16 amino acids. Trimming left V 0 bases short and J 2 bases short, with 13 bases between. The DNA for the CDR3 is TGTGCCAGCAGTGAATATTTAAGAACGGTTAACACTGAAGCTTTCTTT. Protein product: CASSEYLRTVNTEAFF.

The CDR3 DNA follows: TGTGCCAGCATCGAAGAGACCCAGTACTTC. This gives the protein CASIEETQYF. The chain links TRBV6-5 to TRBJ2-5; the D is unclear. Germline V CDR1 and CDR2: MNHEY, SVGAGI. V lost 7 bases and J lost 3, with 3 bases in between. The CDR3 loop spans 10 amino acids.

As for this clone: One junction end does not reproduce the germline sequence, and a read error may be involved. V usage is TRBV10-3 and J usage is TRBJ2-7; 9 nucleotides agree with TRBD1. The CDR3 is 15 residues long. Germline loops: CDR1 ENHRY, CDR2 SYGVKD. The CDR3 reads CAIRDRGGNSDEQYF. In nucleotides, the CDR3 is TGTGCCATCAGGGACAGGGGAGGCAACTCCGACGAGCAGTACTTC.

This clone was detected only a few times. V is TRBV6-1 and J is TRBJ2-7, with 8 bases matching TRBD1. The CDR3 extends over 13 amino acids. Germline lookup yields CDR1 MNHNS and CDR2 SASEGT. Unmatched junction bases numbered 3, after V lost 5 bases and J lost 3 bases. CDR3 region: CASSRTGNYEQYF. CDR3 nucleotides: TGTGCCAGCAGTAGGACAGGGAACTACGAGCAGTACTTC.

The rearrangement uses TRBV30 and TRBJ1-5, with a weak D call TRBD1 (5 bases). Germline V gives CDR1 GTSNPN, CDR2 SVGIG (reference sequence). The CDR3 has 16 amino acids. V lost 1 base, J lost 0 bases, and 13 bases lay in between. The CDR3 coding sequence is TGTGCCTGGAGTGAATTCAGGGCCTATAGCAATCAGCCCCAGCATTTT. Translation gives CAWSEFRAYSNQPQHF.

The chain links TRBV5-1 to TRBJ2-1, with D maybe TRBD2 (5 bases). The germline V gene encodes CDR1 SGHRS and CDR2 YFSETQ. Trimming cost V 4 bases and J 10 bases, with 21 bases left between them. This CDR3 is 15 amino acids long. The CDR3 loop reads CASSPSAGLGREQFF. The CDR3 DNA sequence: TGCGCCAGCAGCCCCAGCGCGGGTTTAGGGAGAGAGCAGTTCTTC. The complete variable domain, with remaining parts taken from reference TRBV5-1 and TRBJ2-1, reads KAGVTQTPRYLIKTRGQQVTLSCSPISGHRSVSWYQQTPGQGLQFLFEYFSETQRNKGNFPGRFSGRQFSNSRSEMNVSTLELGDSALYLCASSPSAGLGREQFFGPGTRLTVL.

This chain joins TRBV9 and TRBJ2-7; 11 nucleotides line up with TRBD2. Germline V gene data show CDR1 as SGDLS and CDR2 as YYNGEE. The CDR3 extends over 15 amino acids. The J segment lost 4 bases and the V segment lost 0 bases, leaving 3 bases of the junction unmatched. The CDR3 reads CASSVGIAGGYEQYF. The CDR3 coding sequence is TGTGCCAGCAGCGTAGGGATAGCGGGGGGGTACGAGCAGTACTTC. Combining the CDR3 with reference TRBV9 and TRBJ2-7 gives the whole variable domain DSGVTQTPKHLITATGQRVTLRCSPRSGDLSVYWYQQSLDQGLQFLIQYYNGEERAKGNILERFSAQQFPDLHSELNLSSLELGDSALYFCASSVGIAGGYEQYFGPGTRLTVT.

The J gene is TRBJ1-3, the V gene TRBV10-2; tentative D call: TRBD1 (5 bases). This CDR3 has 15 residues. Trimming removed 5 bases at V and 0 bases at J, with 11 bases between. Germline-derived CDR1 and CDR2 are WSHSY and SAAADI. CDR3 coding DNA: TGCGCCAGCAGTCTTGACAGACGCTCTGGAAACACCATATATTTT. Amino acids: CASSLDRRSGNTIYF.

The V and J genes are TRBV13 and TRBJ2-2, with 14 bases aligning to TRBD2. Germline V gene lookup returns CDR1 PRHDT and CDR2 FYEKMQ (reference sequence). Unmatched junction bases numbered 9, after V lost 5 bases and J lost 7 bases. The CDR3 loop spans 17 amino acids. The CDR3 loop reads CASSPGLAGGIGGELFF. The CDR3 nucleotides read TGTGCCAGCAGCCCCGGACTAGCGGGAGGAATCGGCGGGGAGCTGTTTTTT.

The rearrangement joins TRBV5-4 to TRBJ2-5, with 12 bases matching TRBD2. Germline V gene lookup returns CDR1 SGHNT and CDR2 YYREEE (reference sequence). There are 16 residues in the CDR3. Unmatched junction bases numbered 5, after V lost 0 bases and J lost 5 bases. The CDR3, as DNA: TGTGCCAGCAGCTTGGCCGCTAGCGGGAGGGATGAGACCCAGTACTTC. Translation gives CASSLAASGRDETQYF.

The rearrangement uses TRBV7-9 and TRBJ2-3; the match to TRBD2 covers 10 bases. The V segment lost 6 bases and the J segment 4 bases; nucleotides outside the gene matches: 7. Germline CDR1 and CDR2: SEHNR and FQNEAQ (reference sequence). The CDR3 covers 15 residues. The CDR3 is CASSGLAGEADTQYF. As DNA, the CDR3 is TGTGCCAGCAGTGGGCTAGCGGGAGAGGCAGATACGCAGTATTTT. Looking up the rest from reference TRBV7-9 and TRBJ2-3 gives the full variable domain: DTGVSQNPRHKITKRGQNVTFRCDPISEHNRLYWYRQTLGQGPEFLTYFQNEAQLEKSRLLSDRFSAERPKGSFSTLEIQRTEQGDSAMYLCASSGLAGEADTQYFGPGTRLTVL.

V gene TRBV10-1 combines with J gene TRBJ2-4; possibly TRBD1 for D (6 bases). The germline CDR1 and CDR2 sequences are WNHNN and SYGVQD (reference sequence). There are 13 residues in the CDR3. V lost 9 bases to trimming and J lost 0 bases, with 9 bases between them. In DNA, the CDR3 is TGCGCCAGTTCGACAGGAGCCAAAAACATTCAGTACTTC. It codes for CASSTGAKNIQYF.

Here the CDR3 DNA reads TGTGCCAGCAGTTCTTCCCCCAACACCGGGGAGCTGTTTTTT. It yields the protein CASSSSPNTGELFF. This chain connects TRBV28 to TRBJ2-2; unclear D gene. The germline V gene has CDR1 MDHEN and CDR2 SYDVKM. Between the trimmed V and J ends, which lost 4 bases and 2 bases, there was a span of 8 bases. The CDR3 totals 14 residues.

The chain has TRBV9 and TRBJ2-1; TRBD1 is a possible D gene (5 bases). V was trimmed by 4 bases and J by 2 bases, leaving 16 bases between them. The germline gives CDR1 SGDLS, CDR2 YYNGEE. The CDR3 length is 16 residues. This chain's CDR3 is CASSYIGQGTYNEQFF. The CDR3 DNA follows: TGTGCCAGCAGCTATATAGGGCAGGGAACCTACAATGAGCAGTTCTTC.

V and J are TRBV7-2 and TRBJ2-5; 7 bases are shared with TRBD2. After removal of 3 bases from V and 2 bases from J, the junction contained 12 bases not matched to a gene. The germline V gene has CDR1 SGHTA and CDR2 FQGNSA. CDR3 length: 17 amino acids. Written as DNA, the CDR3 is TGTGCCAGCAGCTTCTATCGCGGGCTAGCGGAACAAGAGACCCAGTACTTC. It encodes CASSFYRGLAEQETQYF.